This paragraph covers one TCR beta chain sequence. As yet, its antigen is unknown. The assay was immunoSEQ multiplex PCR, and TCRdb's table has in-frame clones only and misses some. The repertoire includes about 140,000 clones, nearly 95% of them detected once, and approximately 2.2% sits in the top ten. This entry belongs to a study of T cell responses to AZD1222 COVID-19 vaccine. Study outcomes and limitations: Females outnumbered males among donors, who were mostly white British; clonal diversity was possibly underestimated. Repertoires were collected only later (after the peak T cell response had occurred).

The junction had 8 bases not matched to a gene; V was cut back by 5 bases and J by 4 bases. Germline assignment: CDR1 SGHDN and CDR2 FVKESK. The CDR3 contains 15 residues. The TCR sequence derives from an adult in good health. This chain uses TRBV14 with TRBJ2-3, with 8 positions matching TRBD1. The material sequenced was peripheral blood, taken on day 0 of AZD1222 vaccination. The chain's CDR3 is CASSETGVNADTQYF. The CDR3 DNA reads as TGTGCCAGCAGCGAGACAGGGGTGAACGCAGATACGCAGTATTTT.